This T cell receptor (beta chain) was identified during a study of Ad26.COV2.S vaccination and SARS-CoV-2 variants (dated by TCRdb to about 2021). Background on the whole study: Donors in the vaccine arm were drawn from COV1001, a multicentre, randomized, double-blind, placebo-controlled phase I-IIa trial testing Ad26.COV2.S in healthy adults. Investigators did not know the trial group allocation while performing experiments and assessing outcomes. Sequencing of the TCRbeta repertoire served to evaluate the specificity and breadth of SARS-CoV-2-reactive T cell receptors following Ad26.COV2.S vaccination. A total of some 30 samples were included in the TCR-sequenced set, comprising around 19 Ad26.COV2.S vaccine recipients, 5 placebo recipients and 8 SARS-CoV-2 convalescent individuals. Trial participants were randomized into five groups of five, in which low-dose or high-dose Ad26.COV2.S was given once or twice, or placebo was given on both occasions. Ad26.COV2.S was administered intramuscularly at a dose of 5x10^10 or 1x10^11 viral particles, either as one shot or as two shots given 56 days apart.

A word on this clone: Its antigen target is currently unknown. It has no much larger one-base neighbor in the sample; base qualities were not kept.

The label giving this sample's treatment or condition can be read as: some 20 received Ad26.COV2.S at low or high dose, single or two shots; about 5 received placebo; per-sample allocation not given. Repertoires of vaccine and placebo recipients were sequenced from samples collected on day 63 after the first injection. Cohort 1b enrolled about 25 adults aged 18-55 years at a single site in Boston, USA, between 29 July and 7 August 2020. Ad26.COV2.S was a replication-incompetent adenovirus type 26 vector that expressed a prefusion-stabilized SARS-CoV-2 spike protein derived from the original Wuhan strain. Study-level results and caveats: Vaccine and placebo recipients had comparable non-spike TCR breadth, which fits with the vaccine containing only spike. The study was not powered for comparison of responses between vaccine doses or regimens. After vaccination, substantial breadth of spike-specific CD8+ and CD4+ T cell responses was reported. Ad26.COV2.S recipients had higher spike-specific TCR breadth than placebo recipients (P = 0.0014). The authors noted that total T cell responses may have been underestimated by the TCR breadth and depth analyses.

Via the germline V gene, CDR1 is SGHTA and CDR2 FQGNSA. The CDR3 spans 17 residues, from the cysteine through the phenylalanine. Only the CDR3 portion is preserved as DNA: 51 bases, with reading frame beginning at the first base. V loses 1 base of germline sequence and J loses 3 bases, and the interval between the two ends is 16 bases. TCRbeta CDR3 regions were sequenced with the immunoSEQ Assay. After extraction, genomic DNA underwent amplification by bias-controlled multiplex PCR, followed by high-throughput sequencing. The published analysis was carried out like this. To quantify the absolute abundance of every unique TCRbeta CDR3 region, sequences were collapsed and filtered. T cell fraction was estimated by normalizing TCRbeta template counts to usable DNA, which was measured by amplifying reference genes present in all nucleated cells. Repertoire TCRs were annotated as SARS-CoV-2-specific when V gene, CDR3 amino acid sequence and J gene were exactly matched to a known reactive TCR set. The reference SARS-CoV-2 TCR set was derived from MIRA and filtered for enrichment in COVID-19-positive ImmuneCODE repertoires, a step that removed public or cross-reactive TCRs. Drawing on the MIRA antigens, annotated TCRs were analysed further at the level of specific ORF or position within ORF. Depth was the summed frequency of annotated unique rearrangements, while breadth was defined as annotated unique rearrangements over total unique productive rearrangements. Two-sided Wilcoxon rank-sum tests were applied when comparing TCR breadth between groups. What TCRdb holds here is the immuneACCESS table cut down to in-frame rearrangements. Part of the clones is not present; checked against another copy, under half of the missing clones reflect an unresolved V gene, and the others are unexplained. V and J calls and clone size are given by that table; D and trimming were obtained from the DNA. A total of more than 250,000 clones appear in this sample, about 90% of them only once. Around 3.5% of the sample is taken by the ten largest.

Sequenced material: peripheral blood, taken in a trial of Ad26.COV2.S vaccine versus placebo. This sequence originates from a person between 18 and 60 years old who received the Ad26.COV2.S COVID-19 vaccine or a placebo. The rearranged segments are TRBV7-2 and TRBJ1-5; tentative D gene TRBD1, with 6 bases matching. The CDR3 corresponds to CASSLGLSRGNNQPQHF. The DNA sequence reads TGTGCCAGCAGCTTAGGGCTCAGCAGGGGCAACAATCAGCCCCAGCATTTT.